The clone carrying this T cell receptor (beta chain) turned up a few times. RNA transcripts gave rise to amplified TCR beta CDR3 regions. Initially, a first-round RT-PCR of the TCR CDR3 employed the HTBI primer set. TCRdb re-called the multiplex PCR reads through MiXCR, storing one row per CDR3 protein. The table records about 500,000 distinct CDR3 sequences, under 20% of them present only once. The sample comes from a study of T cells in Graves' hyperthyroidism and ophthalmopathy. Study summary: Peripheral blood was obtained at initial diagnosis, preceding any treatment.

Uncontrolled infection, other autoimmune disease, pregnancy or lactation disqualified patients from enrolment. Fresh peripheral blood, more than 9 ml, yielded the PBMCs. The sequenced sample consisted of blood. This TCR was sampled from a woman under 30 with Graves' ophthalmopathy.

Written as DNA, the CDR3 is TGTGCCTGGAGCAAAGAGACGGGTGGGACCTACAATGAGCAGTTCTTC. This gives the protein CAWSKETGGTYNEQFF. The chain employs TRBV30 and TRBJ2-1; D remains unclear. Between the trimmed V and J ends, which lost 3 bases and 2 bases, there was a span of 17 bases. This CDR3 has 16 amino acids. Looked up from germline, CDR1 is GTSNPN and CDR2 is SVGIG (reference sequence).